This T cell receptor (beta chain) was sequenced in a study of T cell repertoires in ileal Crohn's disease. Study at large: Operated complications were stricturing disease (about 60%) and penetrating disease (about 40%). Regarding the study as a whole: Every patient over 26.8% clonality showed endoscopic recurrence.

Turning to this clone: Its antigen remains unidentified.

TCRdb's copy holds only in-frame clones and misses some; the assay was immunoSEQ multiplex PCR. The data hold a few thousand clones, with approximately 97% observed a single time. CDR1 is SGHDT and CDR2 is YYEEEE in the germline V gene. CDR3 size: 13 residues. Trimming took off 1 base at V and 9 bases at J, with 12 bases between the two ends. Eligibility required adulthood, ileal or ileocolonic Crohn's disease and indicated ileocolonic resection. V and J are TRBV5-6 and TRBJ2-3; a weak D match, TRBD2 (5 bases). This sequence was found in an adult with Crohn's disease. The source material was ileal tissue. The CDR3 nucleotides read TGTGCCAGCAGCTTGAAGGACTTGTACACGCAGTATTTT. The encoded protein is CASSLKDLYTQYF.